This note documents a single TCR beta chain sequence. Antigen: not known. V lost 2 bases and J lost 8; bases outside the gene matches: 14. Germline V gene lookup returns CDR1 LNHDA and CDR2 SQIVND (reference sequence). CDR3 length equals 17 residues. This record comes from a study of radiation and T cells in renal cell carcinoma. Some clones are missing from TCRdb's copy, which holds only in-frame ones; the method was immunoSEQ multiplex PCR. The sample has 130,000 to 150,000 clones; approximately 86% are singletons. Study conclusions and caveats: In blood, top tumor clones expanded by 2 weeks, shrinking by 4.

The time point was: blood 4 weeks post-SBRT, at nephrectomy. Documented treatment: 15 Gy SBRT to primary tumor, nephrectomy 4 weeks later. Nephrectomy followed 15 Gy stereotactic body radiation by 4 weeks. Blood was sampled at baseline, 2 weeks and 4 weeks after SBRT. The patient's renal cell carcinoma had clear cell pathology. This TCR was sampled from a woman between 50 and 59 years old with renal cell carcinoma. The sample in question was blood, obtained from a patient whose treatment included radiotherapy and nephrectomy. The rearrangement joins TRBV19 to TRBJ1-5; TRBD1 matches 8 bases. CDR3 in DNA: TGTGCCAGTAGTATAAGGGGTCAGGGGGCGACTAGGGAGCCCCAGCATTTT. Translated: CASSIRGQGATREPQHF.